This TCR beta chain is drawn from a study of blood T cell repertoires in COVID-19. Across the study: T cells, B-cell-depleted T cells, or PBMCs supplied cDNA or gDNA.

Germline CDR1 reads SGHRS; CDR2 reads YFSETQ. This CDR3 comprises 14 residues. Losses at the gene ends were 0 bases for V and 5 bases for J; bases not matched to a gene: 4. Clones were read by immunoSEQ multiplex PCR, and TCRdb kept only the in-frame ones, dropping some. Among about 170,000 clones listed, 80% to 90% were seen once. The V call is TRBV5-1, the J call TRBJ2-7, with TRBD1 identical over 8 bases. Sequenced: peripheral blood. This clonotype originated in a woman aged 70-85 years who had recovered from COVID-19. The CDR3 sequence is CASSLGAGGDEQYF. The CDR3 coding sequence is TGCGCCAGCAGCTTGGGGGCAGGGGGCGACGAGCAGTACTTC.